This T cell receptor (beta chain) was recorded in a study of T cell changes during pregnancy in multiple sclerosis (dated by TCRdb to the late 2010s). For context, the study as a whole: The study looked at changes in the T cell repertoire across pregnancy in women with multiple sclerosis.

Of note for this clone: It has no known antigen specificity. There are no base qualities to consult, and no much larger clone falls within one base.

Counted from cysteine to phenylalanine, this CDR3 has 13 amino acids. Kept here is only the CDR3 DNA, which spans 39 bases and is read in frame from base 1. CDR1 and CDR2, per the germline V gene (reference sequence), are GTSNPN and SVGIG. V is pared back by 8 bases and J by 0 bases, with 13 bases lying between the germline termini. Library preparation used the immunoSEQ multiplex PCR assay. The clones in this table, taken by TCRdb from immuneACCESS, are in-frame only. Not every clone is retained; where verified, under half of the shortfall comes from an unresolved V gene, and the cause of the rest is unknown. In this sample the table shows 20,000 to 30,000 clones, approximately 92% of which occur a single time. Jointly, the top ten make up 15% to 20% of the sample.

This specimen was CD8+ T cells from peripheral blood mononuclear cells, taken in the second trimester of pregnancy. This clonotype originated in a female donor with multiple sclerosis, enrolled in a pregnancy study. The V and J genes are TRBV30 and TRBJ2-5; the D gene is perhaps TRBD2, on 5 matching bases. Here is the DNA: TGTGCCCACCGGGATAGGTACCAAGAGACCCAGTACTTC. Protein translation: CAHRDRYQETQYF.